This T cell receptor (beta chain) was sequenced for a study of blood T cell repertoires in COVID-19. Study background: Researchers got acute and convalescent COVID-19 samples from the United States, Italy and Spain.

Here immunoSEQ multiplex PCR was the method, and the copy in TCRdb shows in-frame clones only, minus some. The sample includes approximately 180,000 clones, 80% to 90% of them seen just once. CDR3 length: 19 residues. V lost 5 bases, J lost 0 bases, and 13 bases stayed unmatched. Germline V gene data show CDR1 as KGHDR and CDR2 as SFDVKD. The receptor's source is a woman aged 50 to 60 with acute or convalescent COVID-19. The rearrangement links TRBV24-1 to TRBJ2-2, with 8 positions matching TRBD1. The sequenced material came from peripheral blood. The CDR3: CATSVKQGGGKSNTGELFF. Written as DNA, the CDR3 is TGTGCCACCAGTGTTAAACAGGGGGGCGGCAAATCGAACACCGGGGAGCTGTTTTTT.